A selection of T cell receptor beta chains follows, all from one sample in a study of graft-versus-host responses after intestinal transplantation. Sequenced by immunoSEQ multiplex PCR; TCRdb stores in-frame clones only, minus some. The sample has tens of thousands of clones; 70% to 90% are singletons. This specimen was PBMCs, taken 26 days after transplant. The receptor source for this set is a human patient who received an intestinal transplant, so some T cells may come from the graft donor. The CDR3 runs from the conserved cysteine through the conserved F or W. A D gene is named only where the DNA matches it firmly. Size is stated for part of the rows, as once, few or many counts, or as a class when the clone is expanded.

d_call: .; j_call: TRBJ2-5; v_call: TRBV4-1; clone_size: few; cdr3_nt: TGCGCCAGCAGCCACGACGACTCGGTGGCAGAGACCCAGTACTTC; cdr3_aa: CASSHDDSVAETQYF
d_call: .; j_call: TRBJ1-1; v_call: TRBV28; clone_size: few; cdr3_nt: TGTGCCAGCAGTTTACGGGAACTGAACACTGAAGCTTTCTTT; cdr3_aa: CASSLRELNTEAFF
d_call: TRBD2; j_call: TRBJ2-1; v_call: TRBV2; clone_size: .; cdr3_nt: TGTGCCAGCATTCTTCGACTAGCGGACTACAATGAGCAGTTCTTC; cdr3_aa: CASILRLADYNEQFF
d_call: .; j_call: TRBJ1-5; v_call: TRBV7-9; clone_size: few; cdr3_nt: TGTGCCAGCAGCTTAGATGGCAATAGCAATCAGCCCCAGCATTTT; cdr3_aa: CASSLDGNSNQPQHF
d_call: TRBD1; j_call: TRBJ2-7; v_call: TRBV4-1; clone_size: few; cdr3_nt: TGCGCCAGCAGCCAGACCCTCGGGACAGGTTACGAGCAGTACTTC; cdr3_aa: CASSQTLGTGYEQYF
d_call: .; j_call: TRBJ2-5; v_call: TRBV7-9; clone_size: once; cdr3_nt: TGTGCCAGCAGCAATGGAGCCGGGACCCAGTACTTC; cdr3_aa: CASSNGAGTQYF
d_call: TRBD1; j_call: TRBJ2-1; v_call: TRBV6-5; clone_size: .; cdr3_nt: TGTGCCAGCAGTTACACAGGGGTCAATGAGCAGTTCTTC; cdr3_aa: CASSYTGVNEQFF
d_call: TRBD1; j_call: TRBJ1-1; v_call: TRBV5-1; clone_size: .; cdr3_nt: TGCGCCAGCAGCCTGACAGGGGGCCGGACTGAAGCTTTCTTT; cdr3_aa: CASSLTGGRTEAFF
d_call: .; j_call: TRBJ2-6; v_call: TRBV19; clone_size: .; cdr3_nt: TGTGCCAGTAGTATAGAGCCCCCCGCAGGGCCCCACTCTGGGGCCAACGTCCTGACTTTC; cdr3_aa: CASSIEPPAGPHSGANVLTF
d_call: .; j_call: TRBJ1-6; v_call: TRBV27; clone_size: .; cdr3_nt: TGTGCCAGCACCCAAGGGGGGGGCTCCTATAATTCACCCCTCCACTTT; cdr3_aa: CASTQGGGSYNSPLHF